The T cell receptor (beta chain) under discussion was sequenced for a study of T-cell memory formation after mild COVID-19. Across the whole study: In these data, TCR clusters were largely donor specific.

As regards this clonotype: Its target is unknown.

Constant-segment primers were used for 5'RACE, and the resulting TCR alpha and TCR beta cDNA libraries carried sample barcodes and UMIs. TCRdb ran MiXCR on the 5' RACE reads and lists one entry per CDR3 protein. The sample lists some 48,000 distinct CDR3 sequences, 27% occurring once. CDR3 size: 16 residues. Study-level points and caveats: The study detected some responding clones in pre-infection memory, suggesting cross-reactive memory joined. Clones from the second wave (peaking day 37) had unconfirmed SARS-CoV-2 specificity.

This sequence joins TRBV3-2 and TRBJ1-1; the table names TRBD1, a call not compared with the DNA. TRBV3-2 is classified as a pseudogene. The origin of this receptor is a man younger than 30 who had mild COVID-19 (a few samples of this study predate the infection). Cell type and time point are not known. Specimen: PBMCs or a T cell subset sorted from them (not recorded which). The CDR3 protein is CASSQDFQGAWTEAFF. The CDR3 DNA reads TGTGCCAGCAGCCAAGACTTTCAGGGGGCTTGGACTGAAGCTTTCTTT.